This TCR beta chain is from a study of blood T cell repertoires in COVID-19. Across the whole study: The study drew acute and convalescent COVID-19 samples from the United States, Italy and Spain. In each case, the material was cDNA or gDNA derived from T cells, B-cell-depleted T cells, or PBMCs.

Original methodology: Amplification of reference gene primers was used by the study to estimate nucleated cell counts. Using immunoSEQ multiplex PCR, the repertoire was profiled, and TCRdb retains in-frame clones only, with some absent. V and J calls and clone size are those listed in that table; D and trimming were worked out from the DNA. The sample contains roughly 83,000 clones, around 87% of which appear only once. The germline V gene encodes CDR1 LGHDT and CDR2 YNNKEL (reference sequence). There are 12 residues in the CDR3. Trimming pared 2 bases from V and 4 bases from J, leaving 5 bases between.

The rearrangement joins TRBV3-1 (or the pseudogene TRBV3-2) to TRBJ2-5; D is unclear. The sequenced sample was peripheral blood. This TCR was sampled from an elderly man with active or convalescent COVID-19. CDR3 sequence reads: CASSQTRETQYF. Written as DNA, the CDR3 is TGTGCCAGCAGCCAAACGAGAGAGACCCAGTACTTC.